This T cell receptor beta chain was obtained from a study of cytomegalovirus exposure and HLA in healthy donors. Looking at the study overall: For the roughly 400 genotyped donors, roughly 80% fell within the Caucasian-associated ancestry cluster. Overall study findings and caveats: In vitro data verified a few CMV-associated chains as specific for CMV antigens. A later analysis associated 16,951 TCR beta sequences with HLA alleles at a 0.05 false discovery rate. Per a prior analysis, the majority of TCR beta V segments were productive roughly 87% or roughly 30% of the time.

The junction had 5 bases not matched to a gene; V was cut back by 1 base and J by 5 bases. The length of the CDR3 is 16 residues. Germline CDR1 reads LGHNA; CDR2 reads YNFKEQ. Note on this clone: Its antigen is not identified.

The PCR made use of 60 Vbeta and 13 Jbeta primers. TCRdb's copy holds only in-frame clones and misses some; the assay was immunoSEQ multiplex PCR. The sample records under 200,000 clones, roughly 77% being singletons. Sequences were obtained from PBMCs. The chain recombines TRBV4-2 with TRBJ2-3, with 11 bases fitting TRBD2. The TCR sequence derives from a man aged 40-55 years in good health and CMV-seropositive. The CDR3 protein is CASSQVTSGGGDTQYF. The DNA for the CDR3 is TGTGCCAGCAGCCAAGTCACTAGCGGGGGAGGAGATACGCAGTATTTT.